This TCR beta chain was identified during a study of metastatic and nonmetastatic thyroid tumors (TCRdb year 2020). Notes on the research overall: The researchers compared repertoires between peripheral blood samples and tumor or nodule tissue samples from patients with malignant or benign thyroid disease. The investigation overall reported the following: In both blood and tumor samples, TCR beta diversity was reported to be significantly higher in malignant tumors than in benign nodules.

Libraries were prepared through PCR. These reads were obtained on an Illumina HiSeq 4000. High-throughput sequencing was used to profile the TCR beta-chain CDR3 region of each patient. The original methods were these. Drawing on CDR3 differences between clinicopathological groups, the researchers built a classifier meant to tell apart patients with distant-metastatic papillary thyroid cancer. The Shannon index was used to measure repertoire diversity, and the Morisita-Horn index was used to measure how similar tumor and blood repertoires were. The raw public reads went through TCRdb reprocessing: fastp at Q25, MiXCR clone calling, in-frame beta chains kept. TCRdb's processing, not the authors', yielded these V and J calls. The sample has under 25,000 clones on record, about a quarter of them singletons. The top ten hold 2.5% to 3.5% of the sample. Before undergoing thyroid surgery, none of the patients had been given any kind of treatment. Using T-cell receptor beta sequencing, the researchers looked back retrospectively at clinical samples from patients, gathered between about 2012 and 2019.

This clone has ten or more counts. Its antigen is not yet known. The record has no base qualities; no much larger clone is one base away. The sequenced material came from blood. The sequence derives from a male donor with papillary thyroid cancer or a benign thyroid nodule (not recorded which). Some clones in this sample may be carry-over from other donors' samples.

The CDR3 loop reads CATSGTGTGEFTDTQYF. The DNA sequence reads TGTGCCACCAGTGGTACCGGGACAGGGGAATTTACAGATACGCAGTATTTT. The chain is encoded by TRBV24-1 joined to TRBJ2-3; TRBD1 lines up with 10 middle nucleotides. Via the germline V gene, CDR1 is KGHDR and CDR2 SFDVKD. From V the trimming removes 5 bases and from J it removes 3 bases, while the gene matches leave 10 bases of the junction unaccounted for. Taken from cysteine to phenylalanine, the CDR3 has 17 residues. Only CDR3 DNA remains: 51 bases, in frame from the first base.